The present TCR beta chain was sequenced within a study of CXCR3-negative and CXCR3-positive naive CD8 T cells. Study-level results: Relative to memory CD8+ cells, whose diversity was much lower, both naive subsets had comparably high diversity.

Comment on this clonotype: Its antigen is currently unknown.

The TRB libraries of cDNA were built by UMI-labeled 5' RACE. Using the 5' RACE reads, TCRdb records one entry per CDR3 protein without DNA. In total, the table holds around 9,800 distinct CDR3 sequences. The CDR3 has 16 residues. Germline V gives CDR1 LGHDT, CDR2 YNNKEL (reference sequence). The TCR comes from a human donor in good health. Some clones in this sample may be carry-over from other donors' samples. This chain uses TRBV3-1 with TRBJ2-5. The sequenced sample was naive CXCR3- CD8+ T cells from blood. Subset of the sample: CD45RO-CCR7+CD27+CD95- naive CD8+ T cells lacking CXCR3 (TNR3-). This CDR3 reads CASSPAGGRLQETQYF.